This T cell receptor beta chain was retrieved from a study of blood T cell repertoires in COVID-19. Study context: Donors in the United States, Italy and Spain gave samples during acute or convalescent COVID-19. Nucleic acid was either cDNA or gDNA, and it came from T cells, B-cell-depleted T cells, or PBMCs.

In the original workflow: Amplification from reference gene primers served as the basis for estimated nucleated cell counts. Repertoires were generated with immunoSEQ multiplex PCR, while TCRdb's copy carries only in-frame clones and drops some. Clone size and V and J calls were adopted from that table, with D and trimming inferred from the DNA. The table includes tens of thousands of clones, over 70% detected once. Between the trimmed V and J ends, which lost 2 bases and 4 bases, there was a span of 8 bases. The CDR3 has 14 residues. CDR1 is KGHSH and CDR2 is LQKENI in the germline V gene. The clonotype comes from a man older than 75 with active or convalescent COVID-19. The chain joins TRBV18 to TRBJ1-4; the D is unclear. Sequences were obtained from peripheral blood. The CDR3 here is CASSPTQFNEKLFF. Written as DNA, the CDR3 is TGTGCCAGCTCACCAACGCAGTTTAATGAAAAACTGTTTTTT. Together with reference TRBV18 and TRBJ1-4, the CDR3 gives the full variable domain: NAGVMQNPRHLVRRRGQEARLRCSPMKGHSHVYWYRQLPEEGLKFMVYLQKENIIDESGMPKERFSAEFPKEGPSILRIQQVVRGDSAAYFCASSPTQFNEKLFFGSGTQLSVL.